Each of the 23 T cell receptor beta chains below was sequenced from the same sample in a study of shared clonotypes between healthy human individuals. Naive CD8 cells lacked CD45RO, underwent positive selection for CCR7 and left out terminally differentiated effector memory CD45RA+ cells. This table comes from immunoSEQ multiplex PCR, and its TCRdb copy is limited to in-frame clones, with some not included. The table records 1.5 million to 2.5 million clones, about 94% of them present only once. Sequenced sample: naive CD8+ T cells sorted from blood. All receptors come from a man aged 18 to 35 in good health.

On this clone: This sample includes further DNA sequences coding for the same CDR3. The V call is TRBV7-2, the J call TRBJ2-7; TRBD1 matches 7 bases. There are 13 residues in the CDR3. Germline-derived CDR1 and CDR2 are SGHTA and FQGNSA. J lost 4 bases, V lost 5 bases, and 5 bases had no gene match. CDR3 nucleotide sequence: TGTGCCAGCAGCCCGACAGGGTCGTACGAGCAGTACTTC. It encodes CASSPTGSYEQYF.

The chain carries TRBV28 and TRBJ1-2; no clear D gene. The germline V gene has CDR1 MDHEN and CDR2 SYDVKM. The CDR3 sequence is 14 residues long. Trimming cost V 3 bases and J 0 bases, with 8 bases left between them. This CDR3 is CASSFPSSNYGYTF. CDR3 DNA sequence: TGTGCCAGCAGTTTTCCGTCGTCTAACTATGGCTACACCTTC.

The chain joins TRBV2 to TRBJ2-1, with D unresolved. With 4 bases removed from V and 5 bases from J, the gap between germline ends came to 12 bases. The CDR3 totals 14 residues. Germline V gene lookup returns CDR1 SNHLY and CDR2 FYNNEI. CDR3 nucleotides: TGTGCCAGCAGTGGAATTGGTGTGAACAATGAGCAGTTCTTC. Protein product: CASSGIGVNNEQFF.

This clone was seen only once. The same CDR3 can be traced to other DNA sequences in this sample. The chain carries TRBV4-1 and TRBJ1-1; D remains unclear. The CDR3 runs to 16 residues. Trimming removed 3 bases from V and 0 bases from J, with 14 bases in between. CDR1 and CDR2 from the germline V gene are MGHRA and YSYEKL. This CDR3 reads CASSQAPGSVNTEAFF. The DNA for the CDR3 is TGCGCCAGCAGCCAGGCCCCGGGGAGTGTGAACACTGAAGCTTTCTTT.

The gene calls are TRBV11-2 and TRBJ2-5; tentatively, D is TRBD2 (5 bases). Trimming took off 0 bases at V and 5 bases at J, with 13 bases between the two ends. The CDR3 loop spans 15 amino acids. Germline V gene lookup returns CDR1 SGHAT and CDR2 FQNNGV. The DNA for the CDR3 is TGTGCCAGCAGCTTAGATTGGACTCTTACGGAGACCCAGTACTTC. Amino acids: CASSLDWTLTETQYF.

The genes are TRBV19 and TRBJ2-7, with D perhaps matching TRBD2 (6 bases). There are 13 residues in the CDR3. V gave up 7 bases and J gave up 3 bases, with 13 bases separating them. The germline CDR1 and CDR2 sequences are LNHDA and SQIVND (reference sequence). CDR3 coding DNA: TGTGCCAGTACCCCTTCGGGGGACTACGAGCAGTACTTC. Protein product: CASTPSGDYEQYF.

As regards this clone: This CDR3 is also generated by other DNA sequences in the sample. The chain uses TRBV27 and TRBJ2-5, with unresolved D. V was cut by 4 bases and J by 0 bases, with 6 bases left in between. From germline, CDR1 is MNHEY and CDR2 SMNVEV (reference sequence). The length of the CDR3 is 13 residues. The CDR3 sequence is CASSSRYQETQYF. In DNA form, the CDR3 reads TGTGCCAGCAGTTCTCGCTACCAAGAGACCCAGTACTTC.

The DNA for the CDR3 is TGTGCCAGCAGCACGACTAGCGGGAGCCACGAGCAGTACTTC. The encoded protein is CASSTTSGSHEQYF. The V call is TRBV7-9, the J call TRBJ2-7; 12 bases map to TRBD2. Germline assignment: CDR1 SEHNR and CDR2 FQNEAQ (reference sequence). This CDR3 has 14 residues. V lost 5 bases to trimming and J lost 5 bases; unmatched junction nucleotides: 4.

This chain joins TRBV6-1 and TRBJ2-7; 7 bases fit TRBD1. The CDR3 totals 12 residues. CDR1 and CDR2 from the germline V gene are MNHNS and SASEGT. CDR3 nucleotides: TGTGCGATCGGGACAGATTACTACGAGCAGTACTTC. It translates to CAIGTDYYEQYF.

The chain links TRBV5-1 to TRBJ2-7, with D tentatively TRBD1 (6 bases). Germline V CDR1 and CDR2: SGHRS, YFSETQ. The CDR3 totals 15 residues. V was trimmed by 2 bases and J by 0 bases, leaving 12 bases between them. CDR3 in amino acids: CASSFRSTGSYEQYF. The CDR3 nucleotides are TGCGCCAGCAGCTTTCGGTCGACAGGCTCCTACGAGCAGTACTTC.

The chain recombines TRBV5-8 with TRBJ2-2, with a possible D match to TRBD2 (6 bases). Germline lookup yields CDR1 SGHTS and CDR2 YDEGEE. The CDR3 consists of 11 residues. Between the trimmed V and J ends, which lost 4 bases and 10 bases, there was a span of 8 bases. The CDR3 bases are TGTGCCAGCAGCGGGACTCCGGAGCTGTTTTTT. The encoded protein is CASSGTPELFF.

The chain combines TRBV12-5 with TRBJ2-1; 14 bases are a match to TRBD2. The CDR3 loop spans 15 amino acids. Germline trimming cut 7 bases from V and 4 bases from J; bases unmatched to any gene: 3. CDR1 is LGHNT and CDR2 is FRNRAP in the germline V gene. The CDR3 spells CASAGTSGRYNEQFF. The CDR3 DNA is TGTGCTAGTGCCGGGACTAGCGGGAGATACAATGAGCAGTTCTTC. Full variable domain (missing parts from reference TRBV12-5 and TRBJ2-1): DARVTQTPRHKVTEMGQEVTMRCQPILGHNTVFWYRQTMMQGLELLAYFRNRAPLDDSGMPKDRFSAEMPDATLATLKIQPSEPRDSAVYFCASAGTSGRYNEQFFGPGTRLTVL.

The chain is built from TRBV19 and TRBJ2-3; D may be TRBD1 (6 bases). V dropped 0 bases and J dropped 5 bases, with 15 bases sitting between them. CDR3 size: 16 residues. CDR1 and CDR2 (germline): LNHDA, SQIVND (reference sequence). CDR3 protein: CASSIDEGTDRDTQYF. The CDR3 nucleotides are TGTGCCAGTAGTATAGATGAGGGGACGGACAGAGATACGCAGTATTTT.

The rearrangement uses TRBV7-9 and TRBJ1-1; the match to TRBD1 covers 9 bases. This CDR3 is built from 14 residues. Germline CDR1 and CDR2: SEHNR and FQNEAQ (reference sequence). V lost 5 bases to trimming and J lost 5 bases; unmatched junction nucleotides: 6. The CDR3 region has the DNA TGTGCCAGCAGCCCAGGACAGGGGTTAACTGAAGCTTTCTTT. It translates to CASSPGQGLTEAFF.

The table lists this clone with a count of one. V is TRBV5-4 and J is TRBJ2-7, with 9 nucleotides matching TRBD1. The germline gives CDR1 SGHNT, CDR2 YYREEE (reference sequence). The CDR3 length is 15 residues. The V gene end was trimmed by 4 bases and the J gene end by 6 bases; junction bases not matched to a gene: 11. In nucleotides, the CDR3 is TGTGCCAGCAGCCCAACCGACAGGGGGATGGTCGAGCAGTACTTC. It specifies CASSPTDRGMVEQYF.

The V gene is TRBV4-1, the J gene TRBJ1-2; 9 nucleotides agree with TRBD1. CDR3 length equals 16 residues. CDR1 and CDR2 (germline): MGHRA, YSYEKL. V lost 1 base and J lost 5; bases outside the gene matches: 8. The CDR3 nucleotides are TGCGCCAGCAGCCAAGGACCCGTACAGGGGGCTTATGGCTACACCTTC. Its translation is CASSQGPVQGAYGYTF.

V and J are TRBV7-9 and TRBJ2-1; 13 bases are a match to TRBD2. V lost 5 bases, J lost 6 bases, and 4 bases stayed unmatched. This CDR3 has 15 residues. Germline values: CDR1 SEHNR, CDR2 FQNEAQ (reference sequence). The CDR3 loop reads CASSLGTSGVNEQFF. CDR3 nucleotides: TGTGCCAGCAGCCTAGGGACTAGCGGGGTCAATGAGCAGTTCTTC.

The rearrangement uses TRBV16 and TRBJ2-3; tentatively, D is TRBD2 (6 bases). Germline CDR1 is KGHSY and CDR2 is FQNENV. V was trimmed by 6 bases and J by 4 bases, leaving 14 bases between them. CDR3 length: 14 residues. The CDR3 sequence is CASSNNGGADTQYF. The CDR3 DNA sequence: TGTGCCAGCAGTAACAACGGCGGGGCAGATACGCAGTATTTT.

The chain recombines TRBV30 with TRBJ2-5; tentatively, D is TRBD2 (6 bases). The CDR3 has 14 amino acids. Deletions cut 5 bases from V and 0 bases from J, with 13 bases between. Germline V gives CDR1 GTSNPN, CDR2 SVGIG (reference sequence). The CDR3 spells CAWDGGADQETQYF. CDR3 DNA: TGTGCCTGGGATGGCGGGGCCGACCAAGAGACCCAGTACTTC.

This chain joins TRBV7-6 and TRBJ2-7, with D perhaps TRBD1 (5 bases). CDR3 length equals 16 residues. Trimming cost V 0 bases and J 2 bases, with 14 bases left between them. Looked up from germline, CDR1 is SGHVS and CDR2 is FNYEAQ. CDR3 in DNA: TGTGCCAGCAGCTTAGCTCAGGCCCAGGGAACCTACGAGCAGTACTTC. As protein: CASSLAQAQGTYEQYF.

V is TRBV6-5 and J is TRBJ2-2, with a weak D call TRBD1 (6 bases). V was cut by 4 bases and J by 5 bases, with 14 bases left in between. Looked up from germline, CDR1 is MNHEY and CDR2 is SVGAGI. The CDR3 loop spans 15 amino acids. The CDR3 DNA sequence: TGTGCCAGCAGTTCCTACGCAGGGGCTACCGGGGAGCTGTTTTTT. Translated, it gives CASSSYAGATGELFF.

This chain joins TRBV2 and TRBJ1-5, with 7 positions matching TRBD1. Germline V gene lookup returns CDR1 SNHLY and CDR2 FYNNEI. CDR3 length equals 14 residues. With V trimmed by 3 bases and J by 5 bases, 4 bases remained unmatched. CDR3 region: CASSDRQGDQPQHF. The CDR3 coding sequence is TGTGCCAGCAGTGATAGGCAGGGGGATCAGCCCCAGCATTTT.

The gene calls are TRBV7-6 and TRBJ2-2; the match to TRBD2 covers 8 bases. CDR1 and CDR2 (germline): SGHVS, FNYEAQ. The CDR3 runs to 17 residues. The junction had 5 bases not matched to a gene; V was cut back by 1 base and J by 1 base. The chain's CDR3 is CASSLGSSGVNTGELFF. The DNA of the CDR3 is TGTGCCAGCAGCTTAGGGAGTAGCGGGGTGAACACCGGGGAGCTGTTTTTT.